This TCR beta chain was profiled in a study of blood T cell repertoires in COVID-19. Study background: Sites across the United States, Italy and Spain contributed samples from acute and convalescent COVID-19. In each case, the material was cDNA or gDNA derived from T cells, B-cell-depleted T cells, or PBMCs.

Some clones are missing from TCRdb's copy, which holds only in-frame ones; the method was immunoSEQ multiplex PCR. This sample has 100,000 or so clones, with around 87% found just once. Sequencing was carried out using peripheral blood. The receptor was derived from a human donor in a cohort sampled during active COVID-19.

The DNA for the CDR3 is TGTGCCAGCAGCCCACCGGCGGGAGCGGACACAGATACGCAGTATTTT. Its protein is CASSPPAGADTDTQYF. The chain is built from TRBV7-9 and TRBJ2-3; 7 bases match TRBD2. CDR1 and CDR2 from the germline V gene are SEHNR and FQNEAQ (reference sequence). This CDR3 contains 16 residues. With 5 bases clipped from V and 2 bases from J, the junction kept 10 bases outside the gene matches.